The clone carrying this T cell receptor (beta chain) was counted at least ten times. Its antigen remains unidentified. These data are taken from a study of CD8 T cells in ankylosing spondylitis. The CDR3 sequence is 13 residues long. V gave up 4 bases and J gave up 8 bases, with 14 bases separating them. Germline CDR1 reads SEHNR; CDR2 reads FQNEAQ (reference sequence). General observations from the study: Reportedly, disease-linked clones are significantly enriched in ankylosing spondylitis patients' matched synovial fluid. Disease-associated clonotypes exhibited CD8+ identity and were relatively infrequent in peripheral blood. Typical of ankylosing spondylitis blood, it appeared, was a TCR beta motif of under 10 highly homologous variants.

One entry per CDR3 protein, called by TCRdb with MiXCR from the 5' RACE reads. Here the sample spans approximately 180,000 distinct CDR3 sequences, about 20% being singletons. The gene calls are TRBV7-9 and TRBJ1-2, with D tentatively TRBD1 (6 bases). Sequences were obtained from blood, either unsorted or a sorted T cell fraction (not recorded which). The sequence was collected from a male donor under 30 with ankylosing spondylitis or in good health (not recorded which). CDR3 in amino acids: CASSSTGIRGYTF. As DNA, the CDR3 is TGTGCCAGCAGCTCCACAGGGATTCGAGGCTACACCTTC.